The next 29 T cell receptor beta chains were all read from a single sample in a study of shared clonotypes between healthy human individuals. Here immunoSEQ multiplex PCR was the method, and the copy in TCRdb shows in-frame clones only, minus some. Among around 1.6 million clones listed, 95% to 99% were seen once. Material: naive CD4+ T cells sorted from blood. Subset reported: CD45RA+ positively selected. All receptors derive from a man aged 25 to 40 in good health.

The rearrangement joins TRBV28 to TRBJ1-2; a weak D match, TRBD1 (5 bases). Germline CDR1 MDHEN, CDR2 SYDVKM. The CDR3 contains 17 residues. Trimming stripped 5 bases from V and 1 base from J, with 20 bases between. This CDR3 reads CASSRLWGTLNNYGYTF. DNA of the CDR3: TGTGCCAGCAGTCGACTTTGGGGGACGCTGAATAACTATGGCTACACCTTC.

This chain joins TRBV5-6 and TRBJ1-4; D may be TRBD1 (6 bases). From germline, CDR1 is SGHDT and CDR2 YYEEEE. Trimming shortened V by 4 bases and J by 4 bases, and 17 bases separated the two germline ends. The CDR3 spans 16 residues. This CDR3 is CASSAPLGAVNEKLFF. The CDR3 bases are TGTGCCAGCAGCGCGCCTCTGGGGGCGGTTAATGAAAAACTGTTTTTT.

The chain combines TRBV9 with TRBJ2-7; D not certain. This CDR3 is 14 amino acids long. Germline CDR1 SGDLS, CDR2 YYNGEE. V lost 5 bases to trimming and J lost 3 bases, with 15 bases between them. The CDR3 is CASRRRCFLYEQYF. DNA for the CDR3: TGTGCCAGCAGACGACGGTGTTTCCTCTACGAGCAGTACTTC.

The V and J genes are TRBV5-5 and TRBJ1-2, with D perhaps TRBD1 (5 bases). The CDR3 has 16 amino acids. Trimming removed 0 bases at V and 4 bases at J, with 16 bases between. Looked up from germline, CDR1 is SGHKS and CDR2 is YYEKEE (reference sequence). Here the CDR3 reads CASSLVGREALYGYTF. CDR3 nucleotides: TGTGCCAGCAGCTTGGTCGGCAGGGAAGCTCTCTATGGCTACACCTTC.

This clone is a singleton in its sample. The chain uses TRBV7-3 and TRBJ1-1; no reliable D call. Deletions cut 5 bases from V and 0 bases from J, with 19 bases between. Germline assignment: CDR1 SGHTA and CDR2 FQGTGA. The CDR3 has 17 residues. The DNA for the CDR3 is TGTGCCAGCAGCCTAAAGGGCCCGCCGGGAATGAACACTGAAGCTTTCTTT. Translating it yields CASSLKGPPGMNTEAFF. Full variable domain (outside the CDR3, taken from reference TRBV7-3 and TRBJ1-1): GAGVSQTPSNKVTEKGKYVELRCDPISGHTALYWYRQSLGQGPEFLIYFQGTGAADDSGLPNDRFFAVRPEGSVSTLKIQRTERGDSAVYLCASSLKGPPGMNTEAFFGQGTRLTVV.

The rearrangement uses TRBV11-2 and TRBJ2-7, with 7 bases matching TRBD1. V gave up 4 bases and J gave up 2 bases; unmatched junction bases: 2. CDR3 size: 13 residues. CDR1 is SGHAT, CDR2 FQNNGV, per germline. This chain's CDR3 is CASSWDRTYEQYF. The DNA of the CDR3 is TGTGCCAGCAGCTGGGACAGAACCTACGAGCAGTACTTC.

This clone was seen once. V usage is TRBV15 and J usage is TRBJ1-1; 7 bases fit TRBD1. Germline lookup yields CDR1 LNHNV and CDR2 YYDKDF (reference sequence). The CDR3 sequence is 17 residues long. V shed 1 base, J shed 0 bases, and the junction held 8 bases outside the gene matches. CDR3 in amino acids: CATSRVGRGKLNTEAFF. The CDR3 DNA reads TGTGCCACCAGCAGAGTGGGCAGGGGGAAATTGAACACTGAAGCTTTCTTT.

This sequence joins TRBV2 and TRBJ2-5; possibly TRBD2 for D (5 bases). This CDR3 has 15 residues. Germline CDR1 is SNHLY and CDR2 is FYNNEI. Between the trimmed V and J ends, which lost 5 bases and 4 bases, there was a span of 17 bases. CDR3 nucleotide sequence: TGTGCCAGCAGTTTAACTAGACCGCCGCGAGAGACCCAGTACTTC. Translating gives CASSLTRPPRETQYF. The full variable domain, its missing parts supplied by reference TRBV2 and TRBJ2-5, is EPEVTQTPSHQVTQMGQEVILRCVPISNHLYFYWYRQILGQKVEFLVSFYNNEISEKSEIFDDQFSVERPDGSNFTLKIRSTKLEDSAMYFCASSLTRPPRETQYFGPGTRLLVL.

J is TRBJ2-3 and V is TRBV5-1; TRBD2 agrees at 12 bases. The germline gives CDR1 SGHRS, CDR2 YFSETQ. The trim removed 0 bases at V and 4 bases at J, leaving 0 bases unmatched. The CDR3 sequence is 15 residues long. The CDR3 sequence: CASSLASGRADTQYF. DNA of the CDR3: TGCGCCAGCAGCTTGGCTAGCGGGAGGGCAGATACGCAGTATTTT. The full variable domain, completed using reference TRBV5-1 and TRBJ2-3, is KAGVTQTPRYLIKTRGQQVTLSCSPISGHRSVSWYQQTPGQGLQFLFEYFSETQRNKGNFPGRFSGRQFSNSRSEMNVSTLELGDSALYLCASSLASGRADTQYFGPGTRLTVL.

This clone was seen once. The rearrangement joins TRBV27 to TRBJ2-3; unclear D gene. Looked up from germline, CDR1 is MNHEY and CDR2 is SMNVEV (reference sequence). V was cut by 0 bases and J by 5 bases, with 6 bases left in between. The CDR3 sequence is 13 residues long. CDR3 DNA sequence: TGTGCCAGCAGTTTATCGTTGGGAGATACGCAGTATTTT. Translated: CASSLSLGDTQYF.

The chain has TRBV11-2 and TRBJ2-1, with TRBD2 matching 12 bases. The CDR3 totals 18 residues. Per germline, CDR1 SGHAT and CDR2 FQNNGV. Losses at the gene ends were 5 bases for V and 4 bases for J; bases not matched to a gene: 12. The CDR3 DNA is TGTGCCAGCAGCCCTACTAGCGGGAGGTCACGGGGTTACAATGAGCAGTTCTTC. It encodes CASSPTSGRSRGYNEQFF.

The V gene is TRBV15, the J gene TRBJ2-3; 8 bases line up with TRBD2. Germline CDR1 and CDR2: LNHNV and YYDKDF (reference sequence). Losses at the gene ends were 5 bases for V and 3 bases for J; bases not matched to a gene: 10. CDR3 length: 16 amino acids. CDR3 in DNA: TGTGCCACCAGCGTTGGGACTAGTGTTGGGACAGATACGCAGTATTTT. Its translation: CATSVGTSVGTDTQYF.

V gene TRBV6-5 combines with J gene TRBJ2-2, with TRBD2 identical over 12 bases. The trim removed 6 bases at V and 8 bases at J, leaving 7 bases unmatched. CDR3 length: 15 amino acids. CDR1 and CDR2 (germline): MNHEY, SVGAGI. CDR3 nucleotides: TGTGCCAGCAGACTAGGACTAGCGGGAACTGGGGAGCTGTTTTTT. This codes for CASRLGLAGTGELFF.

This clone was seen once. This chain connects TRBV11-2 to TRBJ1-2, with 7 bases fitting TRBD1. The V segment lost 5 bases and the J segment 5 bases; nucleotides outside the gene matches: 8. The CDR3 runs 14 residues. CDR1 and CDR2 from the germline V gene are SGHAT and FQNNGV. CDR3 in amino acids: CASSRGQTYYGYTF. The CDR3 bases are TGTGCCAGCAGCCGGGGACAGACCTATTATGGCTACACCTTC.

CDR3 protein: CASSARQETQYF. CDR3 bases: TGTGCCAGTAGTGCCCGCCAAGAGACCCAGTACTTC. The V and J genes are TRBV19 and TRBJ2-5; D not resolved. V was cut by 5 bases and J by 1 base, with 5 bases left in between. The CDR3 totals 12 residues. Germline values: CDR1 LNHDA, CDR2 SQIVND (reference sequence).

The chain carries TRBV5-4 and TRBJ2-2; the D is unclear. V shed 1 base and J shed 6 bases, with 13 bases lying between them. The CDR3 has 15 residues. CDR1 and CDR2 from the germline V gene are SGHNT and YYREEE (reference sequence). CDR3 residues: CASSLSRVVAGELFF. The CDR3, as DNA: TGTGCCAGCAGCTTGTCTAGGGTTGTAGCCGGGGAGCTGTTTTTT.

This clone was observed a single time. The chain combines TRBV5-4 with TRBJ2-1; D ambiguous. Per the germline V gene, CDR1 is SGHNT and CDR2 is YYREEE (reference sequence). The CDR3 length is 13 residues. Trimming left V 9 bases short and J 0 bases short, with 10 bases between. The DNA of the CDR3 is TGTGCCATTGGGCGTTCCTCCTACAATGAGCAGTTCTTC. Its protein product is CAIGRSSYNEQFF.

For the CDR3, the DNA is TGTGCCAGCTCACCACGGAGGGAAGAGACAGATACGCAGTATTTT. Translating it yields CASSPRREETDTQYF. The rearrangement joins TRBV18 to TRBJ2-3, with D possibly TRBD2 on 6 matching bases. Germline V gene lookup returns CDR1 KGHSH and CDR2 LQKENI. The CDR3 covers 15 residues. Trimming shortened V by 1 base and J by 3 bases, and 11 bases separated the two germline ends. Drawing the rest from reference TRBV18 and TRBJ2-3, the complete variable domain is NAGVMQNPRHLVRRRGQEARLRCSPMKGHSHVYWYRQLPEEGLKFMVYLQKENIIDESGMPKERFSAEFPKEGPSILRIQQVVRGDSAAYFCASSPRREETDTQYFGPGTRLTVL.

The V and J genes are TRBV2 and TRBJ2-5; tentatively, D is TRBD2 (5 bases). This CDR3 comprises 15 residues. Germline V gene sequence: CDR1 SNHLY, CDR2 FYNNEI. Trimming took 1 base from V and 2 from J, leaving 11 bases between them. CDR3 sequence reads: CASSEGLARQETQYF. CDR3 nucleotides: TGTGCCAGCAGTGAAGGGCTAGCAAGACAAGAGACCCAGTACTTC.

V gene TRBV5-1 combines with J gene TRBJ2-7, with D possibly being TRBD2 (6 bases). Germline V gives CDR1 SGHRS, CDR2 YFSETQ. The CDR3 covers 14 residues. Trimming took off 2 bases at V and 6 bases at J, with 15 bases between the two ends. The CDR3, as DNA: TGCGCCAGCAGCTTCCGGATAGGAGCGGGCGAGCAGTACTTC. This encodes CASSFRIGAGEQYF.

The chain employs TRBV28 and TRBJ2-5, with D perhaps being TRBD1 or TRBD2 (5 bases each). This CDR3 has 16 residues. Germline lookup yields CDR1 MDHEN and CDR2 SYDVKM. V lost 5 bases to trimming and J lost 1 base, with 17 bases between them. In nucleotides, the CDR3 is TGTGCCAGCAGTGCTACCGGGACCCGGCCCCAAGAGACCCAGTACTTC. This translates into CASSATGTRPQETQYF.

This clone came up once. The same CDR3 arises from other DNA sequences in this sample as well. This chain joins TRBV5-1 and TRBJ2-3; D remains unclear. Germline CDR1 is SGHRS and CDR2 is YFSETQ. The CDR3 runs 14 residues. V was clipped by 0 bases and J by 0 bases, with 5 bases between them. The CDR3 protein is CASSLEGSTDTQYF. The CDR3 DNA sequence: TGCGCCAGCAGCTTGGAGGGAAGCACAGATACGCAGTATTTT.

This clone was picked up one time. Other DNA variants within this sample encode the same CDR3. J is TRBJ2-7 and V is TRBV5-1, with no clear D. Germline CDR1 reads SGHRS; CDR2 reads YFSETQ. Deletions cut 0 bases from V and 2 bases from J, with 6 bases between. This CDR3 is 13 amino acids long. The CDR3 region is CASSLEATYEQYF. Written as DNA, the CDR3 is TGCGCCAGCAGCTTGGAGGCTACCTACGAGCAGTACTTC.

The DNA of the CDR3 is TGTGCCAGCAGGGGAGCGGGAGGACGGACCGGGGAGCTGTTTTTT. It translates to CASRGAGGRTGELFF. This chain uses TRBV7-3 with TRBJ2-2; 9 nucleotides match TRBD2. Unmatched junction bases numbered 7, after V lost 6 bases and J lost 5 bases. The CDR3 spans 15 residues. CDR1 and CDR2 from the germline V gene are SGHTA and FQGTGA. Filled out from reference TRBV7-3 and TRBJ2-2, the complete variable domain reads GAGVSQTPSNKVTEKGKYVELRCDPISGHTALYWYRQSLGQGPEFLIYFQGTGAADDSGLPNDRFFAVRPEGSVSTLKIQRTERGDSAVYLCASRGAGGRTGELFFGEGSRLTVL.

The rearrangement joins TRBV27 to TRBJ2-3; D not certain. The CDR3 extends over 15 amino acids. V was cut by 0 bases and J by 4 bases, with 11 bases left in between. The V gene's germline CDR1 is MNHEY and CDR2 SMNVEV (reference sequence). CDR3 sequence: CASSLSNGFADTQYF. CDR3 nucleotide sequence: TGTGCCAGCAGTTTATCGAATGGTTTCGCAGATACGCAGTATTTT.

This chain links TRBV7-6 with TRBJ2-2, with D possibly matching TRBD2 (5 bases). In germline, CDR1 is SGHVS, CDR2 FNYEAQ. Trimming pared 4 bases from V and 4 bases from J, leaving 13 bases between. The CDR3 covers 15 residues. The CDR3 loop is CASSSWTSPTGELFF. CDR3 nucleotides: TGTGCCAGCAGCTCCTGGACTTCGCCCACCGGGGAGCTGTTTTTT.

As concerns this clone: Other DNA sequences within the sample encode an identical CDR3. The chain uses TRBV18 and TRBJ1-5; D is possibly TRBD1 (5 bases). The CDR3 has 15 residues. Germline V gene sequence: CDR1 KGHSH, CDR2 LQKENI. V lost 0 bases and J lost 3, with 9 bases in between. The CDR3 region is CASSPPGQINQPQHF. Here the CDR3 DNA reads TGTGCCAGCTCACCACCGGGGCAGATCAATCAGCCCCAGCATTTT.

The chain employs TRBV28 and TRBJ2-7; 11 bases are a match to TRBD2. This CDR3 is built from 15 residues. The trim removed 4 bases at V and 0 bases at J, leaving 2 bases unmatched. The germline CDR1 and CDR2 sequences are MDHEN and SYDVKM. The CDR3 region has the DNA TGTGCCAGCAGTTCACTAGCGGGAGCCTCCTACGAGCAGTACTTC. Translation gives CASSSLAGASYEQYF.

Written as DNA, the CDR3 is TGTGCCAGCAGCCAATCCCGGGACACCCAGACCCAGTACTTC. It encodes CASSQSRDTQTQYF. The J gene is TRBJ2-5, the V gene TRBV28; possible D gene TRBD1, 6 bases. V was shortened by 6 bases and J by 6 bases, with 17 bases between the two germline ends. Germline V gene sequence: CDR1 MDHEN, CDR2 SYDVKM. The CDR3 totals 14 residues.